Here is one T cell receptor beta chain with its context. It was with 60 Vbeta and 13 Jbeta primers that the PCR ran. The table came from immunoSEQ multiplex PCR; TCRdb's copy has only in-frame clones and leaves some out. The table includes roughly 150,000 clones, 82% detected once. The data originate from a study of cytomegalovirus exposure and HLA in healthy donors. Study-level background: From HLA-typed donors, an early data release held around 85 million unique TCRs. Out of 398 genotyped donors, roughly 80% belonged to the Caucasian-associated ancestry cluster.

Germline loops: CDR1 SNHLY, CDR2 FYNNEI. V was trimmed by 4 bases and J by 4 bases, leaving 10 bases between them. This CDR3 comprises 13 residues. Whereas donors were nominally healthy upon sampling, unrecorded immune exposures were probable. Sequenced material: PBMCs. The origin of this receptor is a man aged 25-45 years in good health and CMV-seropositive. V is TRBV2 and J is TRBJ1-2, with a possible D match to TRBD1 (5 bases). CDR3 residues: CASSVDSTYGYTF. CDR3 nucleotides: TGTGCCAGCAGTGTAGACAGTACCTATGGCTACACCTTC.